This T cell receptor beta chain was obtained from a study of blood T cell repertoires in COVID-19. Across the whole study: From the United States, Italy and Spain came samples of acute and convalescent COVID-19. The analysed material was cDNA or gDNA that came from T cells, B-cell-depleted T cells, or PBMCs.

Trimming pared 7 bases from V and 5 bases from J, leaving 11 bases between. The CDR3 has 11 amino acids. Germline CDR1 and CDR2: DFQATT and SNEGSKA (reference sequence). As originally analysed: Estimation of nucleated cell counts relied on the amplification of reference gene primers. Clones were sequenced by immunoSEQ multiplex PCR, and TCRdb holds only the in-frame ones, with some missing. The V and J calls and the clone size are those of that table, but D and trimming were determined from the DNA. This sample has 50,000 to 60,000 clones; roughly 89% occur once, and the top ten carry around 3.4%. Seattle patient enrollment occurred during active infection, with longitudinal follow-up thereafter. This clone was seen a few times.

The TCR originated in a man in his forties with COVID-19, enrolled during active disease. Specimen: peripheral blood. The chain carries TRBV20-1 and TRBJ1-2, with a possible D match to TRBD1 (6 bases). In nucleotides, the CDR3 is TGCAGTGTTCCACAGGGTTATGGCTACACCTTC. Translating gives CSVPQGYGYTF.